The sequence of this T cell receptor beta chain was determined in a study of blood T cell repertoires in COVID-19. Germline-derived CDR1 and CDR2 are ENHRY and SYGVKD. J gave up 8 bases and V 4 bases, and 13 bases lay outside the gene matches. The CDR3 is 16 residues long. Profiling relied on immunoSEQ multiplex PCR, and the TCRdb table lists in-frame clones only, not all of them. The sample contains about 23,000 clones, 94% of which appear only once. The chain joins TRBV10-3 to TRBJ1-4, with 7 positions matching TRBD1. Sample: peripheral blood. This TCR derives from a woman in her forties or fifties with active COVID-19. CDR3 loop: CAISGQGTDLFEKLFF. In DNA, the CDR3 is TGTGCCATCAGTGGGCAAGGGACAGATCTTTTCGAAAAACTGTTTTTT.